The entry below describes one T cell receptor (beta chain). RNA transcripts were the source from which TCR beta CDR3 regions were amplified. Scientists carried out first-round RT-PCR using HTBI primers and then a second-round multiplex PCR. One entry per CDR3 protein results from TCRdb running MiXCR on the multiplex PCR reads. The table shows 200,000 to 300,000 distinct CDR3 sequences, with around 42% occurring only once. This sample is drawn from a study of Graves' ophthalmopathy and Graves' hyperthyroidism. What was sequenced was peripheral blood. This receptor was taken from an adult man with Graves' ophthalmopathy.

For the CDR3, the DNA is TGTGCCAGTACGGACAGGGTGAAGGGCTACACCTTC. Protein: CASTDRVKGYTF. This chain joins TRBV12-3 or TRBV12-4 and TRBJ1-2; 8 bases fit TRBD1. Trimming took 9 bases from V and 8 from J; bases not matched to a gene: 8. The CDR3 is 12 amino acids.